This TCR beta chain comes out of a study of T cells in Graves' hyperthyroidism and ophthalmopathy. As for the study in general: Sampling of peripheral blood happened at initial diagnosis, prior to any treatment. Study outcomes and limitations: Ophthalmopathy stood apart from stable hyperthyroidism in a 13 V-J model.

This clonotype was counted at least ten times. The antigen remains undetermined. Each person with ophthalmopathy scored at least 3 on the Clinical Activity Score, reached NOSPECS grade 4 or higher, and had been ill under 3 months. PBMCs were obtained from about 10 ml fresh peripheral blood. The CDR3 covers 14 residues. Germline CDR1 reads SGHAT; CDR2 reads FQNNGV. V was trimmed by 3 bases and J by 1 base, leaving 9 bases between them. The source material, RNA transcripts, was used to amplify TCR beta CDR3 regions. Primed by the HTBI set, a first-round RT-PCR was run on the TCR CDR3. TCRdb analysed the multiplex PCR reads with MiXCR anew, one entry per CDR3 protein. The sample contains about 500,000 distinct CDR3 sequences, around 16% of which appear only once.

The TCR was taken from a woman aged 25 to 39 with Graves' ophthalmopathy. Source material: blood. The chain recombines TRBV11-2 with TRBJ2-5; D is unclear. The CDR3 DNA reads TGTGCCAGCAGCTTCTTACCGCCCCAAGAGACCCAGTACTTC. Its translation is CASSFLPPQETQYF.